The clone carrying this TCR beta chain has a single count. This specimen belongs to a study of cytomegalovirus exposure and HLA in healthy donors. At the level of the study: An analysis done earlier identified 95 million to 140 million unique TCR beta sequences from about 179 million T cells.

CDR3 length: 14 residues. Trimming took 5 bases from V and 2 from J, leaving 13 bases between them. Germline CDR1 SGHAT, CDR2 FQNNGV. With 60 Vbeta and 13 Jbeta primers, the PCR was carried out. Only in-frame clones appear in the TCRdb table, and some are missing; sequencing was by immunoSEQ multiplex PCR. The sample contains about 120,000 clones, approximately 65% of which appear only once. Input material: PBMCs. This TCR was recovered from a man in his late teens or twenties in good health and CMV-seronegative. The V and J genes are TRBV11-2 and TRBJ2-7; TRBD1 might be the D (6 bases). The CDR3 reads CASSHGQTTYEQYF. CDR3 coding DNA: TGTGCCAGCAGCCACGGACAGACAACCTACGAGCAGTACTTC. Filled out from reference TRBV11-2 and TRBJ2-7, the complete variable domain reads EAGVAQSPRYKIIEKRQSVAFWCNPISGHATLYWYQQILGQGPKLLIQFQNNGVVDDSQLPKDRFSAERLKGVDSTLKIQPAKLEDSAVYLCASSHGQTTYEQYFGPGTRLTVT.